Ten or more counts support the clone carrying this T cell receptor beta chain. CDR3 length: 12 amino acids. V gave up 5 bases and J gave up 4 bases, with 8 bases separating them. Germline loops: CDR1 MDHEN, CDR2 SYDVKM. MiXCR, run by TCRdb on the 5' RACE reads, gives a single entry per CDR3 protein. The sample yields tens of thousands of distinct CDR3 sequences, around 13% seen once. The sample belongs to a study of early T cells in non-severe SARS-CoV-2 infection. Material: whole blood. This sequence was found in an adult who was a healthcare worker with PCR-confirmed SARS-CoV-2 infection or an uninfected control (not recorded which). The V and J genes are TRBV28 and TRBJ1-1, with a tentative D call TRBD1 (5 bases). DNA for the CDR3: TGTGCCAGCAGTCGGGGGGGCACTGAAGCTTTCTTT. Its translation is CASSRGGTEAFF.